One TCR beta chain is described in this entry. As handled by the study authors: Amplified reference gene primers provided the basis for estimating nucleated cell counts. Sequencing was performed with immunoSEQ multiplex PCR; in TCRdb, only in-frame clones are kept and a portion is missing. That table gives V, J and clone size, and the DNA gave D and trimming. Among around 100,000 clones, roughly 90% were seen once, and the ten largest hold around 8.4%. The sample is drawn from a study of blood T cell repertoires in COVID-19. The overall study: Spain, Italy and the United States supplied samples that represented acute and convalescent COVID-19. PBMCs, B-cell-depleted T cells, or T cells were the source of the cDNA or gDNA that made up the material.

Sample: peripheral blood. The receptor was derived from a woman in her seventies who had recovered from COVID-19.

The CDR3 spells CASSLGRGGETQYF. Here the CDR3 DNA reads TGTGCCAGCAGCCTAGGTCGAGGTGGAGAGACCCAGTACTTC. The gene calls are TRBV7-9 and TRBJ2-5; D gene uncertain. The germline V gene has CDR1 SEHNR and CDR2 FQNEAQ (reference sequence). The CDR3 sequence is 14 residues long. Between the trimmed V and J ends, which lost 5 bases and 4 bases, there was a span of 14 bases.